This is a list of T cell receptor beta chains from one sample in a study of blood T cells in healthy people across ages. TCRdb used MiXCR to reprocess the 5' RACE reads, holding one entry per CDR3 protein. The table includes 600,000 to 650,000 distinct CDR3 sequences, roughly three fifths detected once. The sequenced sample was blood. These receptors came from a man aged 55-75 years in good health. Both conserved end residues are part of each CDR3. D genes are given only for firm matches. Clone size is not always given. Where it is, it says once, few, many or a class for expanded clones.

V: TRBV10-3
D: .
J: TRBJ1-2
size: .
DNA: TGTGCCGTCAGTGAGTCGGGCAGGCCCTATGGCTACACCTTC
CDR3: CAVSESGRPYGYTF

V: TRBV29-1
D: .
J: TRBJ1-5
size: .
DNA: TGCAGCGTTGAAGATCCGGTAGGCTATAGCAATCAGCCCCAGCATTTT
CDR3: CSVEDPVGYSNQPQHF

V: TRBV20-1
D: .
J: TRBJ2-1
size: once
DNA: TGCAGTGCTAGCGCAAGCTTGATGTACAATGAGCAGTTCTTC
CDR3: CSASASLMYNEQFF

V: TRBV20-1
D: .
J: TRBJ2-3
size: .
DNA: TGCGTGGTCGGACCACCAGATACGCAGTATTTT
CDR3: CVVGPPDTQYF

V: TRBV10-3
D: TRBD2
J: TRBJ2-5
size: .
DNA: TGTGCCATCAGTCCGACTAGCGGGGGTCGGGAGACCCAGTACTTC
CDR3: CAISPTSGGRETQYF

V: TRBV11-2
D: .
J: TRBJ2-7
size: .
DNA: TGTGCCAGCAGCTTAGGGTTCGGAAGTGGACAAGAGACCCGGTACTTC
CDR3: CASSLGFGSGQETRYF

V: TRBV9
D: .
J: TRBJ1-1
size: .
DNA: TGTGCCAGCAGCGTAGCCCCAGGTAGTGGGCGGCTACAGAACACTGAAGCTTTCTTT
CDR3: CASSVAPGSGRLQNTEAFF

V: TRBV7-2
D: .
J: TRBJ1-2
size: .
DNA: TGTGCCAGCAGCTTAAAGCCAGAGCGCTATGGCTACACCTTC
CDR3: CASSLKPERYGYTF

V: TRBV5-1
D: TRBD2
J: TRBJ2-1
size: once
DNA: TGCGCCAGCAGCTTGGCGGGCGGGGGAAACAATGAGCAGTTCTTC
CDR3: CASSLAGGGNNEQFF

V: TRBV29-1
D: TRBD2
J: TRBJ2-2
size: once
DNA: TGCAGTGTTGGCGGACTAGCGGAAAACACCGGGGAGCTGTTTTTT
CDR3: CSVGGLAENTGELFF

V: TRBV29-1
D: .
J: TRBJ2-5
size: .
DNA: TGCAGCGTTGAAGGGGTACAGACTTCTGGGCAGTACTTC
CDR3: CSVEGVQTSGQYF

V: TRBV28
D: .
J: TRBJ2-3
size: once
DNA: TGTGCCAGCAGTCAGCTAGAGCGGGCGGGAGATACGCAGTATTTT
CDR3: CASSQLERAGDTQYF

V: TRBV3-1
D: TRBD1
J: TRBJ2-7
size: .
DNA: TGTGCCAGCAGCCAAGCGGGGACAGTAGGGGCCTACGAGCAGTACTTC
CDR3: CASSQAGTVGAYEQYF

V: TRBV7-6
D: .
J: TRBJ2-3
size: .
DNA: TGTGCCAGCAGCGCCCGACTAGGAGATGGAGATACGCAGTATTTT
CDR3: CASSARLGDGDTQYF

V: TRBV10-3
D: TRBD1
J: TRBJ2-1
size: few
DNA: TGTGCCATCAACCGGGACAGGGATTACAATGAGCAGTTCTTC
CDR3: CAINRDRDYNEQFF

V: TRBV12-3/TRBV12-4
D: .
J: TRBJ2-7
size: few
DNA: TGTGCCAGCAGTTTTTTCCTGTTTGGGGGCGGCGAGCAGTACTTC
CDR3: CASSFFLFGGGEQYF

V: TRBV20-1
D: TRBD2
J: TRBJ2-5
size: few
DNA: TGCAGTGCGGACCCCGGACTAGCCGGAGAGACCCAGTACTTC
CDR3: CSADPGLAGETQYF

V: TRBV18
D: .
J: TRBJ2-6
size: .
DNA: TGTGCCAGCTCACCAGCATTATTGTCTGGGGCCAACGTCCTGACTTTC
CDR3: CASSPALLSGANVLTF

V: TRBV6-4
D: .
J: TRBJ1-4
size: many
DNA: TGTGCCAGCAACAGAACTAACAGGCGACCCCTCACTAATGAAAAACTGTTTTTT
CDR3: CASNRTNRRPLTNEKLFF

V: TRBV13
D: TRBD1
J: TRBJ1-1
size: .
DNA: TGTGCCAGCAGCGCCGTAGAAAGCAGACAGGGCGCAAACACTGAAGCTTTCTTT
CDR3: CASSAVESRQGANTEAFF

V: TRBV20-1
D: .
J: TRBJ2-5
size: .
DNA: TGCAGTGCTAGACAGGGGGGAGGGTCCCAAGAGACCCAGTACTTC
CDR3: CSARQGGGSQETQYF

V: TRBV7-9
D: .
J: TRBJ2-7
size: once
DNA: TGTGCCAGCAGCCGGACCCCCTCTCGGGGCGAGCAGTACTTC
CDR3: CASSRTPSRGEQYF

V: TRBV20-1
D: TRBD1
J: TRBJ2-6
size: few
DNA: TGCAGTGCCCTACAGGGGGGCTCTGGGGCCAACGTCCTGACTTTC
CDR3: CSALQGGSGANVLTF

V: TRBV7-2
D: .
J: TRBJ1-1
size: .
DNA: TGTGCCAGCAGCGATCGGGACATAAAGAGAGCTTTCTTT
CDR3: CASSDRDIKRAFF

V: TRBV6-5
D: TRBD1
J: TRBJ2-7
size: .
DNA: TGTGACAGCAGTTTCACAACAGGGGCGAACGAGCAGTACTTC
CDR3: CDSSFTTGANEQYF

V: TRBV6-5
D: TRBD1
J: TRBJ2-5
size: .
DNA: TGTGCCAGCAGTTACAAAGGACAGGGTACCGATGAGCAGTACTTC
CDR3: CASSYKGQGTDEQYF

V: TRBV9
D: TRBD1
J: TRBJ2-7
size: .
DNA: TGTGCCAGCAGCACCGGGACAGGGGGAAGCTCCTACGAGCAGTACTTC
CDR3: CASSTGTGGSSYEQYF

V: TRBV5-4
D: TRBD2
J: TRBJ2-7
size: .
DNA: TGTGCCAGCAGCCGAAGGGTCCATTTAGCGGGGGGCGCCTACAATGAGCAGTACTTC
CDR3: CASSRRVHLAGGAYNEQYF